This T cell receptor beta chain was recorded in a study of cytomegalovirus exposure and HLA in healthy donors. Study-level results: A classifier reportedly called cytomegalovirus status with high sensitivity and specificity.

Primers included in the PCR were 60 Vbeta and 13 Jbeta primers. Sequenced by immunoSEQ multiplex PCR; TCRdb stores in-frame clones only, minus some. The sample comprises roughly 100,000 clones, around four fifths of which are singletons, and just over 2.5% rests with the top ten. The CDR3 consists of 14 residues. The V end lost 7 bases, the J end lost 1 base, and 15 bases lay between the germline ends. Per the germline V gene, CDR1 is SGHNT and CDR2 is YYREEE (reference sequence). Remarks on this clone: Its antigen is not identified.

The chain links TRBV5-4 to TRBJ2-7, with D perhaps TRBD2 (5 bases). Source material: PBMCs. This TCR was recovered from a man aged 40-50 years in good health and CMV-seronegative. The CDR3 spells CASSSRTESYEQYF. Written as DNA, the CDR3 is TGTGCCAGCTCCTCCAGGACTGAATCCTACGAGCAGTACTTC.